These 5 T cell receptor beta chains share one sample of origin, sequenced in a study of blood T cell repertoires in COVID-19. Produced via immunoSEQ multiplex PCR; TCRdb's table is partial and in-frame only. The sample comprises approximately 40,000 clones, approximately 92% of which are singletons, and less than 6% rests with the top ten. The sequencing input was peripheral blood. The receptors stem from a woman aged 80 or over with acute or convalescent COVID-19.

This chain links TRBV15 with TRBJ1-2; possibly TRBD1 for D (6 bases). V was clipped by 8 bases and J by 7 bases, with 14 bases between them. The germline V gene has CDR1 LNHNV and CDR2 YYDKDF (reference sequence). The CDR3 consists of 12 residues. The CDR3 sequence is CATRGGVGGYTF. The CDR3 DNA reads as TGTGCCACCCGAGGGGGGGTAGGTGGCTACACCTTC.

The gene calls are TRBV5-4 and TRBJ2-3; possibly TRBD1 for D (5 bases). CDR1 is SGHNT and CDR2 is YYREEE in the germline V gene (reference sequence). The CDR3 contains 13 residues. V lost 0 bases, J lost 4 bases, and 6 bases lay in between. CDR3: CASSLGGPDTQYF. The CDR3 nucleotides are TGTGCCAGCAGCTTGGGGGGCCCAGATACGCAGTATTTT.

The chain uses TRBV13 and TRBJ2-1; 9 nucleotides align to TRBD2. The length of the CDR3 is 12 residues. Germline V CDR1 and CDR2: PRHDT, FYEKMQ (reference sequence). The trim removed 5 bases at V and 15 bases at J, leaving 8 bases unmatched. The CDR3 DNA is TGTGCCAGCAGCCTCCCCGGGACTAGCCTGTTCTTC. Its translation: CASSLPGTSLFF. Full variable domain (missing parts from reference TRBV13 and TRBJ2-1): AAGVIQSPRHLIKEKRETATLKCYPIPRHDTVYWYQQGPGQDPQFLISFYEKMQSDKGSIPDRFSAQQFSDYHSELNMSSLELGDSALYFCASSLPGTSLFFGPGTRLTVL.

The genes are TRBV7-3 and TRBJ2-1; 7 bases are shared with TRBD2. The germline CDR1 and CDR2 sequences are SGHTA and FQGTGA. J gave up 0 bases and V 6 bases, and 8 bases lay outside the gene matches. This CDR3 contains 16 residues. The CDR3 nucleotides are TGTGCCAGCAGTGTACGCGGGGGAAGCTCCTACAATGAGCAGTTCTTC. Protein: CASSVRGGSSYNEQFF.

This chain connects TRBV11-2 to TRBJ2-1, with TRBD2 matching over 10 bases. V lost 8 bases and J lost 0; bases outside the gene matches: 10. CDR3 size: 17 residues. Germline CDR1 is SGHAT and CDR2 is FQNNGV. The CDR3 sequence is CASRVAGGLSSYNEQFF. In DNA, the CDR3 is TGTGCCAGCCGGGTAGCGGGGGGACTCAGCTCCTACAATGAGCAGTTCTTC.